This record covers a single T cell receptor (beta chain). This record belongs to a study of blood T cell repertoires in COVID-19. Background on the study: Researchers got acute and convalescent COVID-19 samples from the United States, Italy and Spain. PBMCs, B-cell-depleted T cells, or T cells provided the cDNA or gDNA that made up the material.

Per the original data handling: Amplification from reference gene primers served as the basis for estimated nucleated cell counts. The data were produced by immunoSEQ multiplex PCR, yet TCRdb's version contains in-frame clones alone and is incomplete. V, J and clone size reflect that table, while D and trimming were determined from the DNA. The sample has more than 250,000 clones; around nine tenths are singletons. This CDR3 region has 14 residues. With V trimmed by 7 bases and J by 0 bases, 2 bases remained unmatched. Per germline, CDR1 SNHLY and CDR2 FYNNEI. The TCR comes from a man in his fifties with active or convalescent COVID-19. The specimen sequenced was peripheral blood. The V and J genes are TRBV2 and TRBJ1-3; 8 positions match TRBD1. The CDR3 DNA reads TGTGCCAGCATCGGACAGGGCTCTGGAAACACCATATATTTT. Translation gives CASIGQGSGNTIYF.